Listed below are T cell receptor beta chains from one sample, sequenced in a study of blood T cell repertoires in COVID-19. TCRdb's copy holds only in-frame clones and misses some; the assay was immunoSEQ multiplex PCR. The sample lists some 270,000 clones; 75% to 90% were seen once. Sample: PBMCs or T cells enriched from blood (not recorded which). Receptors originate from a woman aged 30 to 39 with acute COVID-19. CDR3s include the opening cysteine and the closing phenylalanine or tryptophan. A D gene is named only where the DNA matches it firmly. Only part of the rows carry a size: once, few, many, or a class if the clone is expanded.

- TRBD1 TRBJ2-1 TRBV19 CASSMTGSLVQGEQFF TGTGCCAGTAGTATGACAGGGTCTCTGGTACAGGGTGAGCAGTTCTTC
- TRBD2 TRBJ2-2 TRBV27 CASSLYYTGTSGRTQINTGELFF TGTGCCAGCAGTTTATACTACACCGGGACTAGCGGGAGGACCCAAATAAACACCGGGGAGCTGTTTTTT
few - TRBJ1-2 TRBV14 CASSQSLSGYTF TGTGCCAGCAGCCAATCCCTATCTGGCTACACCTTC
- - TRBJ1-6 TRBV10-1 CASGGAGEYNSPLHF TGCGCCAGCGGGGGGGCAGGGGAGTATAATTCACCCCTCCACTTT
- TRBD1 TRBJ2-2 TRBV7-2 CASSPSGTVNTGELFF TGTGCCAGCAGCCCCTCCGGGACAGTTAACACCGGGGAGCTGTTTTTT
- - TRBJ2-7 TRBV28 CASSFLQSPYEQYF TGTGCCAGCAGTTTTCTACAGTCACCCTACGAGCAGTACTTC
- - TRBJ1-1 TRBV29-1 CSARSEGLFYSEAFF TGCAGCGCACGAAGCGAGGGACTTTTTTACTCTGAAGCTTTCTTT
- - TRBJ1-2 TRBV4-1 CASSHTVTYGYTF TGCGCCAGCAGCCACACGGTTACCTATGGCTACACCTTC
few - TRBJ1-2 TRBV9 CASRQGSEANYGYTF TGTGCCAGCAGACAGGGCTCCGAAGCTAACTATGGCTACACCTTC
once - TRBJ2-7 TRBV5-4 CASSFRPSSSYEQYF TGTGCCAGCAGCTTTCGTCCTAGCAGCTCCTACGAGCAGTACTTC
- - TRBJ2-7 TRBV28 CASSFRLLGAYEQYF TGTGCCAGCAGTTTCAGATTATTGGGGGCGTACGAGCAGTACTTC
- TRBD2 TRBJ2-3 TRBV19 CASSIAPQAGATDTQYF TGTGCCAGTAGTATAGCTCCCCAAGCGGGAGCTACAGATACGCAGTATTTT
- - TRBJ1-1 TRBV24-1 CATSDPKTGNTEAFF TGTGCCACCAGTGATCCTAAAACAGGGAACACTGAAGCTTTCTTT
- - TRBJ2-3 TRBV7-9 CASSLQGHTEGTDTQYF TGTGCCAGCAGCTTACAAGGACATACCGAGGGCACAGATACGCAGTATTTT
- - TRBJ2-2 TRBV11-3 CASSIQGSTGELFF TGTGCCAGCAGCATCCAGGGAAGCACCGGGGAGCTGTTTTTT
- TRBD2 TRBJ2-3 TRBV15 CATNNEGAGTQYF TGTGCCACCAACAACGAGGGAGCGGGAACGCAGTATTTT
- - TRBJ2-1 TRBV27 CASTETRTLEQFF TGTGCCAGCACCGAGACCCGGACACTTGAGCAGTTCTTC
- - TRBJ2-3 TRBV7-2 CASSLFGHSTDTQYF TGTGCCAGCAGCTTATTCGGTCATTCCACAGATACGCAGTATTTT
- - TRBJ2-2 TRBV19 CASINRVANTGELFF TGTGCCAGTATCAACAGGGTCGCGAACACCGGGGAGCTGTTTTTT
- TRBD1 TRBJ2-7 TRBV4-1 CASSQELGQGLDEQYF TGCGCCAGCAGCCAAGAGTTAGGACAGGGGCTGGATGAGCAGTACTTC
- - TRBJ1-1 TRBV3-1/TRBV3-2 CASCWGGQNTEAFF TGTGCCAGCTGCTGGGGGGGCCAGAACACTGAAGCTTTCTTT
- TRBD2 TRBJ2-7 TRBV18 CASSPLKRTSVSYEQYF TGTGCCAGCTCACCACTTAAAAGGACTAGCGTCTCCTACGAGCAGTACTTC
- TRBD1 TRBJ1-1 TRBV28 CASSPPRGPAEAFF TGTGCCAGCAGTCCCCCCAGGGGGCCCGCTGAAGCTTTCTTT
- - TRBJ1-4 TRBV9 CASSVGTTTNEKLFF TGTGCCAGCAGCGTAGGGACTACAACTAATGAAAAACTGTTTTTT
- TRBD1 TRBJ1-3 TRBV28 CASSPKQGGDYPLAGNTIYF TGTGCCAGCAGTCCAAAACAGGGGGGGGACTATCCTTTAGCTGGAAACACCATATATTTT
- - TRBJ1-4 TRBV18 CASSPLTGTNEKLFF TGTGCCAGCTCACCCTTAACAGGGACTAATGAAAAACTGTTTTTT
- TRBD2 TRBJ2-1 TRBV5-8 CASSLGWTSGTDEQFF TGTGCCAGCAGCTTGGGGTGGACTAGCGGGACGGATGAGCAGTTCTTC
- - TRBJ2-2 TRBV5-4 CASSLHLVPGELFF TGTGCCAGCAGCTTGCATCTAGTCCCCGGGGAGCTGTTTTTT
- - TRBJ2-3 TRBV9 CASSVSPPVGGAFTDTQYF TGTGCCAGCAGCGTAAGCCCTCCCGTTGGCGGAGCCTTCACAGATACGCAGTATTTT
- - TRBJ2-6 TRBV3-1/TRBV3-2 CASSRRQGHLSGANVLTF TGTGCCAGCAGCCGCCGACAAGGACATCTCTCTGGGGCCAACGTCCTGACTTTC
- TRBD2 TRBJ2-7 TRBV7-2 CASSLFGGSGYEQYF TGTGCCAGCAGCTTATTCGGCGGGAGCGGTTACGAGCAGTACTTC
- - TRBJ1-6 TRBV5-1 CASSLVLGRVGSPLHF TGCGCCAGCAGCTTGGTTCTCGGCAGGGTTGGGTCACCCCTCCACTTT
- TRBD2 TRBJ2-2 TRBV19 CASSISQAGGLTGELFF TGTGCCAGTAGTATAAGTCAAGCGGGAGGGCTGACCGGGGAGCTGTTTTTT
- - TRBJ1-4 TRBV28 CASRDIATNEKLFF TGTGCCAGCAGGGACATTGCAACTAATGAAAAACTGTTTTTT
- - TRBJ1-3 TRBV3-1/TRBV3-2 CASSPGNSGNTIYF TGTGCCAGCAGCCCGGGGAACTCTGGAAACACCATATATTTT
- - TRBJ2-2 TRBV12-3/TRBV12-4 CASSVYTGELFF TGTGCCAGCAGTGTCTACACCGGGGAGCTGTTTTTT
once - TRBJ2-7 TRBV5-4 CASSPSTGKDEQYF TGTGCCAGCAGTCCCAGCACAGGGAAGGACGAGCAGTACTTC
- - TRBJ2-1 TRBV12-3/TRBV12-4 CASSRGAGDEQFF TGTGCCAGCAGCCGGGGGGCGGGCGATGAGCAGTTCTTC
- - TRBJ1-5 TRBV19 CASSLMGDIPKQPQHF TGTGCCAGTAGTCTCATGGGGGACATCCCGAAGCAGCCCCAGCATTTT
- - TRBJ1-4 TRBV28 CASILSGATGEKLFF TGTGCCAGCATCCTTTCAGGGGCGACTGGTGAAAAACTGTTTTTT
- - TRBJ1-2 TRBV28 CASNPGTRFYGYTF TGTGCCAGCAATCCCGGGACAAGGTTCTATGGCTACACCTTC
- - TRBJ2-7 TRBV19 CASSIGGGDYEQYF TGTGCCAGTAGTATTGGGGGCGGAGACTACGAGCAGTACTTC
- TRBD1 TRBJ2-7 TRBV30 CAWSNDRGYEQYF TGTGCCTGGAGTAATGACAGGGGCTACGAGCAGTACTTC
- - TRBJ2-3 TRBV18 CASSPALRDTQYF TGTGCCAGCTCACCAGCCCTGAGGGATACGCAGTATTTT
- TRBD2 TRBJ2-7 TRBV6-2/TRBV6-3 CASSYGLAGYEQYF TGTGCCAGCAGTTACGGACTAGCGGGCTACGAGCAGTACTTC